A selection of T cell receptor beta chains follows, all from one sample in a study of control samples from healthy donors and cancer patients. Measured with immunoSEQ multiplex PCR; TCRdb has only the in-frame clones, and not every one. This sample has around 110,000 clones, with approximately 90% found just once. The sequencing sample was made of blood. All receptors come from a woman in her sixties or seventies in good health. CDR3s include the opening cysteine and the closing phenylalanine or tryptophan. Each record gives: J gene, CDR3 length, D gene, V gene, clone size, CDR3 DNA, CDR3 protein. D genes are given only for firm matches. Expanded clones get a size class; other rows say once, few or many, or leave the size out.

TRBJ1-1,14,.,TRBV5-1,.,TGCGCCAGCAGTCCACTAACAGGGAACACTGAAGCTTTCTTT,CASSPLTGNTEAFF
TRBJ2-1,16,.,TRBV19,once,TGTGCCAGTAGTATTGGGGGCGCCCCGCCCTACAATGAGCAGTTCTTC,CASSIGGAPPYNEQFF
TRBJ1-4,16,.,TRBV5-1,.,TGCGCCAGCAGCTTAGGTAGCAACCCCTCTAATGAAAAACTGTTTTTT,CASSLGSNPSNEKLFF
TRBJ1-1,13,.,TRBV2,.,TGTGCCAGCAGTACCACACTGAACACTGAAGCTTTCTTT,CASSTTLNTEAFF
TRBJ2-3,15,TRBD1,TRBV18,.,TGTGCCAGCTCACCTCAGGGGGTATTTGCAGATACGCAGTATTTT,CASSPQGVFADTQYF
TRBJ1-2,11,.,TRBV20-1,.,TGCAGTGCTAGTCATCCGGGGGATTACACCTTC,CSASHPGDYTF
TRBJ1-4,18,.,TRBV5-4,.,TGTGCCAGCAGCTTGGTTCAGGCGATAAGTTCTACTAATGAAAAACTGTTTTTT,CASSLVQAISSTNEKLFF
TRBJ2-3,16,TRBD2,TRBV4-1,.,TGCGCCAGCAGCCAAGATCAGCGGGGGGGCACAGATACGCAGTATTTT,CASSQDQRGGTDTQYF
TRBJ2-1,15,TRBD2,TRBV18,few,TGTGCCAGCTCAAAACCGGGACTAGCAGACAATGAGCAGTTCTTC,CASSKPGLADNEQFF
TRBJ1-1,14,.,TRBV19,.,TGTGCCAGTAGAGTCCGTGGAATGAACACTGAAGCTTTCTTT,CASRVRGMNTEAFF
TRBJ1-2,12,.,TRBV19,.,TGTGCCACCGAGGACAGATTACATGGCTACACCTTC,CATEDRLHGYTF
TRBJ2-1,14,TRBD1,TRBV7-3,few,TGTGCCAGCAGCCTTCAGGGGGCGGACAATGAGCAGTTCTTC,CASSLQGADNEQFF
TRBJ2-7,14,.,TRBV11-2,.,TGTGCCAGCACAAACGAGAGGGGAGCCGGCGAGCAGTACTTC,CASTNERGAGEQYF
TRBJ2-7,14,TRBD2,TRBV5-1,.,TGCGCCAGCAGCTTGGAGGGACTAGATCGCGAGCAGTACTTC,CASSLEGLDREQYF
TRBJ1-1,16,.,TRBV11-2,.,TGTGCCAGCAGCCCCCAAGGACAGTTGATGAACACTGAAGCTTTCTTT,CASSPQGQLMNTEAFF
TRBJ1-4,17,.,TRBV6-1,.,TGTGCCAGCAGTGAACCAGGTTGGGGGGGCAGAGGTGAAAAACTGTTTTTT,CASSEPGWGGRGEKLFF
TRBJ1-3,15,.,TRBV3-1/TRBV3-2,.,TGTGCCAGCAGCCAAGCGGCCCTCTCTGGAAACACCATATATTTT,CASSQAALSGNTIYF
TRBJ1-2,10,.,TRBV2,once,TGTGCCAGTTTTGTCTATGGCTACACCTTC,CASFVYGYTF
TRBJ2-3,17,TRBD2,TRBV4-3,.,TGCGCCAGCAGCCAAGATGGAGCGGGGGGAGGGGGCGATACGCAGTATTTT,CASSQDGAGGGGDTQYF
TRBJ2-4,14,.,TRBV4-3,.,TGCGCCAGCAGCCAGGGGCGAGGTCTGAACATTCAGTACTTC,CASSQGRGLNIQYF
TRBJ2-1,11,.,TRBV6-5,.,TGTGCCAGCAGGGTTATGGTGGAGCAGTTCTTC,CASRVMVEQFF
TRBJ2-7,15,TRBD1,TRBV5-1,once,TGCGCCAGCAGCTCCCGGACAGGGACCTCCTACGAGCAGTACTTC,CASSSRTGTSYEQYF
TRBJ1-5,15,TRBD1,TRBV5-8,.,TGTGCCAGCAGGTCAGGGGGATTTAGCAATCAGCCCCAGCATTTT,CASRSGGFSNQPQHF
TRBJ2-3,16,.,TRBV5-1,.,TGCGCCAGCAGCACCTCAGCGGCCGCTAGCACAGATACGCAGTATTTT,CASSTSAAASTDTQYF
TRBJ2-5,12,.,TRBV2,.,TGTGCCAGCAGTGTGTACGTCGGGACCCAGTACTTC,CASSVYVGTQYF
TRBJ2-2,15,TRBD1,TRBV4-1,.,TGCGCCAGCAGCGTGGGACAGGGAGTCTTCGGGGAGCTGTTTTTT,CASSVGQGVFGELFF
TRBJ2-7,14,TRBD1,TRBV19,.,TGTGCCAGTAGACGGACAGGGTTGACCTACGAGCAGTACTTC,CASRRTGLTYEQYF
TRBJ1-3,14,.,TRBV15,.,TGTGCCACCAGCAGAGCTACTGGTGGAAACACCATATATTTT,CATSRATGGNTIYF
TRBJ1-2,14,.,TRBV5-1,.,TGCGCCAGCAGCTTGCTCCAGGGGACTGAAGGCTACACCTTC,CASSLLQGTEGYTF
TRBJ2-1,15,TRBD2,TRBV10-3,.,TGTGCCATCAGTGCGACTAGCGGGGGGTCCAATGAGCAGTTCTTC,CAISATSGGSNEQFF
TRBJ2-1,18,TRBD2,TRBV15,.,TGTGCCACCAGCAGAGATTGGGGAACTAGCGGGGGGGTGAATGAGCAGTTCTTC,CATSRDWGTSGGVNEQFF
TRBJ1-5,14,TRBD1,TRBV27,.,TGTGCCAGCAGTCCGATGGGACAGAATCAGCCCCAGCATTTT,CASSPMGQNQPQHF
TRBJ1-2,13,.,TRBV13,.,TGTGCCAGCAGCCTTACCGAGGGGCACATCTACACCTTC,CASSLTEGHIYTF
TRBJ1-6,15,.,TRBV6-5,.,TGTGCCAGCAGTTGGGACAACCGCGATAATTCACCCCTCCACTTT,CASSWDNRDNSPLHF
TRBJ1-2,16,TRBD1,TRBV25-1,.,TGTGCCAGCGGATCCGGGACAGGGGGCACTCTCTATGGCTACACCTTC,CASGSGTGGTLYGYTF
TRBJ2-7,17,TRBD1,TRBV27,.,TGTGCCAGCAGTTTATCGAGTGGGGGACAGGGATCCTACGAGCAGTACTTC,CASSLSSGGQGSYEQYF
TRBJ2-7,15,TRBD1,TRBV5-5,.,TGTGCCAGCAGAGACGGACAGGGGGGGTTCTACGAGCAGTACTTC,CASRDGQGGFYEQYF
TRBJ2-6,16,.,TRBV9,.,TGTGCCAGCAGCGCGGGCAGGGGAGCTGGGGCCAACGTCCTGACTTTC,CASSAGRGAGANVLTF
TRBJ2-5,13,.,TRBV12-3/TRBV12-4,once,TGTGCCAGCAGTTTACAGGGAAGAGAGACCCAGTACTTC,CASSLQGRETQYF
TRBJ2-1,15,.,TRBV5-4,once,TGTGCCAGCAGCTTGGACCCGGGGGCCTTAAATGAGCAGTTCTTC,CASSLDPGALNEQFF
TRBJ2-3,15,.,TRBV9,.,TGTGCCAGCAGCCCCACAGGGACTAGCACAGATACGCAGTATTTT,CASSPTGTSTDTQYF
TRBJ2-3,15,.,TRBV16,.,TGTGCCAGCAGCCAAGCCAGGGGTATCGCAGATACGCAGTATTTT,CASSQARGIADTQYF
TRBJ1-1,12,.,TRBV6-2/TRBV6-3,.,TGTGCCAGCAGTTACTCGATCCGAGAAGCTTTCTTT,CASSYSIREAFF
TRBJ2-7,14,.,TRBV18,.,TGTGCCAGCTCACCACCAGAATGGCCCGCCAAGCAGTACTTC,CASSPPEWPAKQYF